This T cell receptor beta chain was retrieved from a study of radiation and T cells in renal cell carcinoma. Study at large: Nephrectomy followed 15 Gy stereotactic body radiation by 4 weeks. Findings of the study overall: In blood, top tumor clones expanded by 2 weeks, shrinking by 4.

Noted time point: baseline pretreatment blood. Treatment meaning: 15 Gy SBRT to primary tumor, nephrectomy 4 weeks later. After SBRT, blood was collected at 2 and 4 weeks, plus baseline. Assay used: immunoSEQ multiplex PCR; TCRdb lists only in-frame clones, some missing. The sample includes 150,000 or so clones, roughly 88% of them seen just once. As for this clone: Its specificity is unknown.

The clonotype originates from a woman aged 50 to 60 with renal cell carcinoma. Specimen: blood, collected from a patient whose treatment included radiotherapy and nephrectomy.

The CDR3 DNA reads TGTGCCAGCACTCTGGACAGGAGTGTTGAAGCTTTCTTT. It yields the protein CASTLDRSVEAFF. The chain is built from TRBV11-1 and TRBJ1-1; 7 bases map to TRBD1. CDR3 length: 13 amino acids. J was trimmed by 7 bases and V by 7 bases; bases with no gene match: 9. Germline V gene data show CDR1 as SGHAT and CDR2 as FQDESV (reference sequence).